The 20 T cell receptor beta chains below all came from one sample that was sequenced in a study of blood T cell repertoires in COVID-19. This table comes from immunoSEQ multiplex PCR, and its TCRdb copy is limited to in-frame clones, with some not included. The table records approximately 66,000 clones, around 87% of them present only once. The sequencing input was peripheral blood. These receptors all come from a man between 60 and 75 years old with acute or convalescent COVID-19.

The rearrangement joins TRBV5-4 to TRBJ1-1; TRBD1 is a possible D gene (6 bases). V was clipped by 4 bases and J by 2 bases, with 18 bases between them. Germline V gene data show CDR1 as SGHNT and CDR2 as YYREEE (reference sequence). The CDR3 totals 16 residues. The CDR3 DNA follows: TGTGCCAGCAGCCCAGTCACCCGGACAGATAACACTGAAGCTTTCTTT. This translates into CASSPVTRTDNTEAFF.

CDR3 bases: TGTGCCAGCAGTGGTTCGGGGAAGAACACTGAAGCTTTCTTT. The encoded protein is CASSGSGKNTEAFF. The chain recombines TRBV2 with TRBJ1-1; D call uncertain. Germline V gene lookup returns CDR1 SNHLY and CDR2 FYNNEI. Trimming removed 4 bases from V and 1 base from J, with 10 bases in between. The CDR3 length is 14 residues.

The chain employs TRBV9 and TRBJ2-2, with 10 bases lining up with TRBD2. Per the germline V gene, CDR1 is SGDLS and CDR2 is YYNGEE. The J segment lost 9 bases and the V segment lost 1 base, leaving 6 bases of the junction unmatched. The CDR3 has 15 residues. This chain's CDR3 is CASSVQAGGPRELFF. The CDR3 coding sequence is TGTGCCAGCAGCGTACAAGCGGGGGGGCCTCGGGAGCTGTTTTTT.

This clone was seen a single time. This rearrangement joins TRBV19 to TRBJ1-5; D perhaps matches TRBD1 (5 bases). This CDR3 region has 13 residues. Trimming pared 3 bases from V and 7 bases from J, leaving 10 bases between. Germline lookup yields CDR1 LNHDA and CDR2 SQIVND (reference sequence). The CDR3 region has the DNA TGTGCCAGTAGTATGGTGTGGGGCCAGCCCCAGCATTTT. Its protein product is CASSMVWGQPQHF.

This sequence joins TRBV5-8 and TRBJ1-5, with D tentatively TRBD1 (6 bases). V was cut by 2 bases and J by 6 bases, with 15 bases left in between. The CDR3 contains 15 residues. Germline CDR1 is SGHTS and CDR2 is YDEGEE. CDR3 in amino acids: CASSFRQAFSQPQHF. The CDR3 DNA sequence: TGTGCCAGCAGCTTCCGACAGGCTTTTAGTCAGCCCCAGCATTTT.

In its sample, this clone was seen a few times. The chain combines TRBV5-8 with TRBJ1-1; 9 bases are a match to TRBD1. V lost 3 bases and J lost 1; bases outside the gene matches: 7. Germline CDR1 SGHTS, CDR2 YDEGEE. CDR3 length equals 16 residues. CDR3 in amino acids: CASSYLAGQGNTEAFF. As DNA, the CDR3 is TGTGCCAGCAGCTATTTAGCGGGACAGGGGAACACTGAAGCTTTCTTT.

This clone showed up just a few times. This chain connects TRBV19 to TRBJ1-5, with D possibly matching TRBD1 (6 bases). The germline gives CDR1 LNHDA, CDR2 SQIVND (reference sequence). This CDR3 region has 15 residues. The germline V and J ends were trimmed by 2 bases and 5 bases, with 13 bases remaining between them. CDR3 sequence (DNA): TGTGCCAGTAGTATACCCCGGACAGTTGATCAGCCCCAGCATTTT. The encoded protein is CASSIPRTVDQPQHF.

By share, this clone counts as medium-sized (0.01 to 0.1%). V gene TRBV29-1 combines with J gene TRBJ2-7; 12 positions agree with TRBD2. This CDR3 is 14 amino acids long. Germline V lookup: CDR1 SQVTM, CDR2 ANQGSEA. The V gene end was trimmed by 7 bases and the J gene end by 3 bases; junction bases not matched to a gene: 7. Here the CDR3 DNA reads TGCAGCGCTCGGACTAGCGGGGTTCTCTACGAGCAGTACTTC. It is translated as CSARTSGVLYEQYF.

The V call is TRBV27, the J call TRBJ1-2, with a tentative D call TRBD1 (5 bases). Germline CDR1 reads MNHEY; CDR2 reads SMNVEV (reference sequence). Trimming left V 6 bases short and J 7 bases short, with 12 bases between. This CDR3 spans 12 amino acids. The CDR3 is CASSTGEGGYTF. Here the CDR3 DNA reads TGTGCCAGCAGCACGGGGGAGGGTGGCTACACCTTC.

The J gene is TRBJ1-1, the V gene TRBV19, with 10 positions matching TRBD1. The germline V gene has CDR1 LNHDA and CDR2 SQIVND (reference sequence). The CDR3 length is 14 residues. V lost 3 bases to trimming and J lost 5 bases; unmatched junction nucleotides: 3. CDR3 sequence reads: CASSIRTGGTEAFF. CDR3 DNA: TGTGCCAGTAGTATCAGGACAGGGGGTACTGAAGCTTTCTTT.

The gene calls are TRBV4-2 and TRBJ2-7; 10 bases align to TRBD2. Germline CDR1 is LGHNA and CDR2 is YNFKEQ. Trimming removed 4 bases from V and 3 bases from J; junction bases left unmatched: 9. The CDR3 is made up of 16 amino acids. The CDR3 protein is CASSLSQTSGDYEQYF. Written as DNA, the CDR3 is TGTGCCAGCAGCCTTAGTCAAACTAGCGGGGACTACGAGCAGTACTTC.

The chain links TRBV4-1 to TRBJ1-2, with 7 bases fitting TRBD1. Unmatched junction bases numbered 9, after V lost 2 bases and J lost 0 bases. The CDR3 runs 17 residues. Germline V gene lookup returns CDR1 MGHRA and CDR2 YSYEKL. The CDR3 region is CASSQIPQGKANYGYTF. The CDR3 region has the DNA TGCGCCAGCAGCCAAATTCCACAGGGGAAAGCTAACTATGGCTACACCTTC.

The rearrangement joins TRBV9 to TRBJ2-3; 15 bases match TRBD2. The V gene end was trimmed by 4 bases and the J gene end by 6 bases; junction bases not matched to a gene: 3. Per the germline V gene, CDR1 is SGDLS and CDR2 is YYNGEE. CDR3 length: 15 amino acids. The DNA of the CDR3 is TGTGCCAGCAGCCCTGGGACTAGCGGGGGGGATACGCAGTATTTT. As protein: CASSPGTSGGDTQYF. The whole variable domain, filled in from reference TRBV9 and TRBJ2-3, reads DSGVTQTPKHLITATGQRVTLRCSPRSGDLSVYWYQQSLDQGLQFLIQYYNGEERAKGNILERFSAQQFPDLHSELNLSSLELGDSALYFCASSPGTSGGDTQYFGPGTRLTVL.

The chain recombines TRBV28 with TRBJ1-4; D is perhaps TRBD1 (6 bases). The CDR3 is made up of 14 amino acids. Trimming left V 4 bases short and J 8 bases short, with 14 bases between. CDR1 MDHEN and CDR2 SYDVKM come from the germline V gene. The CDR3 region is CASSSGDRSEKLFF. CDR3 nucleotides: TGTGCCAGCAGTTCAGGCGACAGGTCCGAAAAACTGTTTTTT.

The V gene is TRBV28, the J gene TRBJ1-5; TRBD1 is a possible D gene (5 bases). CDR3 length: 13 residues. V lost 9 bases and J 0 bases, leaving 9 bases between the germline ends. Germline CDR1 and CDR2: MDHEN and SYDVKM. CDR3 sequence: CASDRNSNQPQHF. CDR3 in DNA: TGTGCCAGTGACAGAAATAGCAATCAGCCCCAGCATTTT. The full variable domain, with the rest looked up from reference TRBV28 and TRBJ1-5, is DVKVTQSSRYLVKRTGEKVFLECVQDMDHENMFWYRQDPGLGLRLIYFSYDVKMKEKGDIPEGYSVSREKKERFSLILESASTNQTSMYLCASDRNSNQPQHFGDGTRLSIL.

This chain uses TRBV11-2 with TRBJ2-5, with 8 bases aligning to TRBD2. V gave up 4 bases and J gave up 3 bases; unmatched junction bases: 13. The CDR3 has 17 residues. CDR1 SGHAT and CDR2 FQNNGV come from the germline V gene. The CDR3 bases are TGTGCCAGCAGCTCGGGGGCCCTAGCGGGCAAAAAAGAGACCCAGTACTTC. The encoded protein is CASSSGALAGKKETQYF.

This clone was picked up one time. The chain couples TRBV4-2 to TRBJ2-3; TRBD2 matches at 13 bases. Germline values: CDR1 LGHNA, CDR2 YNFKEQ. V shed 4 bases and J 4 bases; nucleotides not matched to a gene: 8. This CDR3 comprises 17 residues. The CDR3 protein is CASSPRGTSGAPDTQYF. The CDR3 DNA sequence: TGTGCCAGCAGCCCCAGGGGGACTAGCGGGGCACCAGATACGCAGTATTTT.

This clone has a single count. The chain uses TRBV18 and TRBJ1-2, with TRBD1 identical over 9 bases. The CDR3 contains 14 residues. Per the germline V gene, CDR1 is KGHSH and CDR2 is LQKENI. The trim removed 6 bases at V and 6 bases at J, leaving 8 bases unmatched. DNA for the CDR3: TGTGCCAGCTCGCCTACAGGGGGCGCGAATGGCTACACCTTC. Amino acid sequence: CASSPTGGANGYTF.

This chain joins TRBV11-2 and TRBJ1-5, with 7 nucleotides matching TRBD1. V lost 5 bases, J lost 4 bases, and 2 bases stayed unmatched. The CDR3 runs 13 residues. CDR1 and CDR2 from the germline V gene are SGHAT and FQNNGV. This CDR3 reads CASSADRNQPQHF. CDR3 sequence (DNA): TGTGCCAGCAGCGCGGACAGGAATCAGCCCCAGCATTTT.

The CDR3 here is CASSSPLLAGLRDEQYF. The CDR3 region has the DNA TGTGCCAGCAGTTCCCCCCTACTAGCGGGGTTGAGGGACGAGCAGTACTTC. The rearrangement links TRBV6-2 or TRBV6-3 to TRBJ2-7; 10 nucleotides line up with TRBD2. After removal of 4 bases from V and 5 bases from J, the junction contained 14 bases not matched to a gene. Germline V gene lookup returns CDR1 MNHEY and CDR2 SVGEGT. This CDR3 is built from 17 residues.